Listed below are T cell receptor beta chains from one sample, sequenced in a study of blood T cells in healthy people across ages. TCRdb recomputed calls from the 5' RACE reads with MiXCR, one row per CDR3 protein. The sample contains hundreds of thousands of distinct CDR3 sequences, around 62% of which appear only once. The sample was blood. These receptors all come from a man between 25 and 39 years old in good health. Each CDR3 is given with its conserved first and last residue. The order of the fields is clone size, V gene, J gene, D gene, CDR3 DNA, CDR3 protein. D genes are given only for firm matches. Rows give clone size only sometimes, using once, few, many, or a class for an expanded clone.

>once|TRBV6-5|TRBJ2-1|-
TGTGCCAGCAGTAACCGGCGACCCCCCAATGAGCAGTTCTTC
CASSNRRPPNEQFF
>-|TRBV27|TRBJ2-1|TRBD2
TGTGCCAGCAGTCTAGCGGGGAACAGCTACAATGAGCAGTTCTTC
CASSLAGNSYNEQFF
>few|TRBV25-1|TRBJ2-7|-
TGTGCCAGCAGTGAAGGTGGAGGGGGCTTCTACGAGCAGTACTTC
CASSEGGGGFYEQYF
>few|TRBV7-2|TRBJ2-3|TRBD2
TGTGCCAGCAGCTTAGATTTACTAGCGTCAATAGATACGCAGTATTTT
CASSLDLLASIDTQYF
>-|TRBV9|TRBJ2-5|-
TGTGCCAGCAGCTTAGAGGGGGGTCAGGGCGAGACCCAGTACTTC
CASSLEGGQGETQYF
>-|TRBV27|TRBJ1-5|-
TGTGCCAGCAGTTTATCTCGGGCTAAGCCCCAGCATTTT
CASSLSRAKPQHF
>-|TRBV4-2|TRBJ2-7|-
TGTGCCAGCAGCCAAGAAAGGTCCACAGGGAGCCCCTACGAGCAGTACTTC
CASSQERSTGSPYEQYF
>-|TRBV28|TRBJ1-2|TRBD1
TGTGCCAGCAGTCCCGGACAGGAGGTGTATGGCTACACCTTC
CASSPGQEVYGYTF
>few|TRBV29-1|TRBJ2-3|-
TGCAGCGTTGAATGGTTGGGAGGGGGGGCAGATACGCAGTATTTT
CSVEWLGGGADTQYF
>-|TRBV12-3/TRBV12-4|TRBJ1-6|TRBD1
TGTGCCAGCAGTCTCGGGACAGCCAATTCACCCCTCCACTTT
CASSLGTANSPLHF
>-|TRBV7-3|TRBJ1-1|-
TGTGCCAGCAGCCTCACCCCGGTAGAGGGACTCACTGAAGCTTTCTTT
CASSLTPVEGLTEAFF
>-|TRBV20-1|TRBJ1-1|TRBD1
TGCAGTGCTAGCAGCCCGGACAGGGAGGCCATGAACACTGAAGCTTTCTTT
CSASSPDREAMNTEAFF
>-|TRBV29-1|TRBJ2-5|-
TGCAGCGTTGAAGGGCGGGGGACGGAACAGGGAGAGCAGTACTTC
CSVEGRGTEQGEQYF
>-|TRBV6-2/TRBV6-3|TRBJ2-3|-
TGTGCCAGCAGTTACGCATCGGACGGCAGCACAGATACGCAGTATTTT
CASSYASDGSTDTQYF
>few|TRBV24-1|TRBJ1-2|TRBD1
TGTGCCACCAGTGATTTGGAGCAGGGGGCCGGAGGCTACACCTTC
CATSDLEQGAGGYTF
>-|TRBV6-1|TRBJ1-4|TRBD1
TGTGCCAGCAGTGAGAGCAGGGGGGCAACTAATGAAAAACTGTTTTTT
CASSESRGATNEKLFF
>-|TRBV29-1|TRBJ1-6|-
TGCAGCGTTGGGACCGGGGGTTCACCCCTCCACTTT
CSVGTGGSPLHF
>-|TRBV12-3/TRBV12-4|TRBJ1-6|-
TGTGCCAGCAGTTACGGCCAAAGCTCCTATAATTCACCCCTCCACTTT
CASSYGQSSYNSPLHF
>-|TRBV20-1|TRBJ2-5|-
TGCAGTGCTAGAACCCGGGACGCGAAAGAGACCCAGTACTTC
CSARTRDAKETQYF
>-|TRBV12-3/TRBV12-4|TRBJ1-6|-
TGTGCCAGCAGTTTGTCGGCTGGCGCGGGGGGGTCACCCCTCCACTTT
CASSLSAGAGGSPLHF
>-|TRBV18|TRBJ1-5|-
TGTGCCAGCTCACCACCGCAGGTGGGCAATCAGCCCCAGCATTTT
CASSPPQVGNQPQHF
>-|TRBV6-5|TRBJ2-7|-
TGTGCCAGCAGTTCCCCAGTGTTCTACGAGCAGTACTTC
CASSSPVFYEQYF
>-|TRBV7-3|TRBJ2-1|-
TGTGCCAGCAGCTTATCAAGGGCGGATGAGCAGTTCTTC
CASSLSRADEQFF
>few|TRBV7-9|TRBJ2-4|-
TGTGCCAGCAGCCACCCGCCTAGGGGTACTAGAAACATTCAGTACTTC
CASSHPPRGTRNIQYF
>-|TRBV10-3|TRBJ2-7|-
TGTGCCATCAGTGTAAGTCCCCAGGGTTTGCAGCAGTACTTC
CAISVSPQGLQQYF
>-|TRBV12-3/TRBV12-4|TRBJ2-7|-
TGTGCCAGCAGTTTTGTCAGGGGTGACGACGAGCAGTACTTC
CASSFVRGDDEQYF